This entry lists 19 T cell receptor beta chains sequenced from one sample in a study of T-cell memory formation after mild COVID-19. TCRdb re-called the 5' RACE reads through MiXCR, storing one row per CDR3 protein. This table has 150,000 to 200,000 distinct CDR3 sequences, 20% to 25% appearing once. The sample consisted of PBMCs or a T cell subset sorted from them (not recorded which). All receptors come from an adult woman who had mild COVID-19 (a few samples of this study predate the infection). Cell type and time point are not known.

V gene TRBV12-3 or TRBV12-4 combines with J gene TRBJ2-1, with 10 bases aligning to TRBD2. Trimming took 5 bases from V and 8 from J; bases not matched to a gene: 12. This CDR3 has 16 amino acids. This CDR3 reads CASSLSGRAFYHEQFF. CDR3 coding DNA: TGTGCCAGCAGTCTCAGCGGGAGGGCCTTTTATCATGAGCAGTTCTTC.

This clonotype was picked up a small number of times. The gene calls are TRBV5-1 and TRBJ1-1, with 8 bases identical to TRBD1. J was trimmed by 4 bases and V by 1 base; bases with no gene match: 15. Germline values: CDR1 SGHRS, CDR2 YFSETQ. This CDR3 has 18 amino acids. This chain's CDR3 is CASSLRSLYGQGTTEAFF. CDR3 in DNA: TGCGCCAGCAGCTTGAGGAGTCTCTACGGACAGGGTACCACTGAAGCTTTCTTT. The full variable domain, rest sourced from reference TRBV5-1 and TRBJ1-1, is KAGVTQTPRYLIKTRGQQVTLSCSPISGHRSVSWYQQTPGQGLQFLFEYFSETQRNKGNFPGRFSGRQFSNSRSEMNVSTLELGDSALYLCASSLRSLYGQGTTEAFFGQGTRLTVV.

The rearrangement links TRBV7-2 to TRBJ2-1; 14 bases agree with TRBD2. V shed 4 bases, J shed 6 bases, and the junction held 5 bases outside the gene matches. This CDR3 region has 16 residues. Germline CDR1 SGHTA, CDR2 FQGNSA. The CDR3 here is CASSSVGTSGSNEQFF. CDR3 sequence (DNA): TGTGCCAGCAGCTCTGTAGGGACTAGCGGGAGCAATGAGCAGTTCTTC.

This sequence joins TRBV7-9 and TRBJ2-5, with TRBD2 matching over 7 bases. The V gene's germline CDR1 is SEHNR and CDR2 FQNEAQ (reference sequence). The CDR3 runs 17 residues. J lost 2 bases, V lost 4 bases, and 13 bases had no gene match. As DNA, the CDR3 is TGTGCCAGCAGCTCCCCCGACGGGGGGTGGATTCAAGAGACCCAGTACTTC. It is translated as CASSSPDGGWIQETQYF.

This clonotype occurred a few times. V and J are TRBV5-6 and TRBJ2-1, with D perhaps TRBD2 (6 bases). CDR3 length equals 13 residues. V lost 4 bases, J lost 3 bases, and 8 bases lay in between. CDR1 and CDR2 from the germline V gene are SGHDT and YYEEEE. CDR3 residues: CASSTDYYNEQFF. In nucleotides, the CDR3 is TGTGCCAGCAGCACGGACTACTACAATGAGCAGTTCTTC.

CDR3 in amino acids: CSVEWASGAYEQYF. The CDR3 DNA sequence: TGCAGCGTTGAATGGGCTAGCGGTGCCTACGAGCAGTACTTC. The chain links TRBV29-1 to TRBJ2-7; the match to TRBD2 covers 7 bases. V shed 2 bases, J shed 2 bases, and the junction held 6 bases outside the gene matches. The length of the CDR3 is 14 residues. Germline V gene sequence: CDR1 SQVTM, CDR2 ANQGSEA.

This chain uses TRBV9 with TRBJ2-1, with TRBD2 matching 12 bases. V lost 3 bases and J lost 9; bases outside the gene matches: 4. This CDR3 spans 14 amino acids. Germline V gives CDR1 SGDLS, CDR2 YYNGEE. DNA of the CDR3: TGTGCCAGCAGCGCACTAGCGGGAGGACGTGAGCAGTTCTTC. It translates to CASSALAGGREQFF.

The rearrangement joins TRBV3-1 to TRBJ1-2, with a tentative D call TRBD1 (6 bases). The CDR3 totals 17 residues. From germline, CDR1 is LGHDT and CDR2 YNNKEL (reference sequence). V lost 4 bases and J lost 4, with 22 bases in between. CDR3 region: CASSRFVPPTGPYGYTF. DNA for the CDR3: TGTGCCAGCAGCCGGTTTGTTCCTCCGACAGGTCCCTATGGCTACACCTTC.

The chain recombines TRBV25-1 with TRBJ2-7; 10 bases line up with TRBD2. This CDR3 region has 15 residues. The germline CDR1 and CDR2 sequences are MGHDK and SYGVNS. The V gene end was trimmed by 9 bases and the J gene end by 3 bases; junction bases not matched to a gene: 11. CDR3 sequence: CASALSGRYYYEQYF. As DNA, the CDR3 is TGTGCCAGTGCTCTTAGCGGGAGGTACTACTACGAGCAGTACTTC.

The J gene is TRBJ1-2, the V gene TRBV12-3 or TRBV12-4, with no clear D. The CDR3 is 15 residues long. Trimming removed 2 bases at V and 0 bases at J, with 10 bases between. CDR3 DNA: TGTGCCAGCAGTTTAATCTCCCTAGCTAACTATGGCTACACCTTC. Residues: CASSLISLANYGYTF.

The sample holds a few counts of this clonotype. CDR3 nucleotides: TGTGCCAGCAGCCCAGACAGTTGGACCTACAATGAGCAGTTCTTC. Its protein product is CASSPDSWTYNEQFF. The chain joins TRBV7-2 to TRBJ2-1; a weak D match, TRBD1 (5 bases). From germline, CDR1 is SGHTA and CDR2 FQGNSA. Trimming took off 5 bases at V and 2 bases at J, with 13 bases between the two ends. There are 15 residues in the CDR3. Full variable domain (rest looked up from reference TRBV7-2 and TRBJ2-1): GAGVSQSPSNKVTEKGKDVELRCDPISGHTALYWYRQSLGQGLEFLIYFQGNSAPDKSGLPSDRFSAERTGGSVSTLTIQRTQQEDSAVYLCASSPDSWTYNEQFFGPGTRLTVL.

The rearrangement joins TRBV19 to TRBJ2-7; TRBD1 is a possible D gene (6 bases). CDR3 length: 12 amino acids. Germline lookup yields CDR1 LNHDA and CDR2 SQIVND (reference sequence). V gave up 6 bases and J gave up 6 bases, with 12 bases separating them. CDR3: CASSQGSREQYF. The DNA for the CDR3 is TGTGCCAGTAGCCAGGGGTCCCGCGAGCAGTACTTC.

The chain has TRBV18 and TRBJ1-2; the D gene is possibly TRBD1 (5 bases). Germline values: CDR1 KGHSH, CDR2 LQKENI. The CDR3 loop spans 18 amino acids. The ends were cut back, 3 bases at V and 2 bases at J, with 22 bases in the middle. CDR3 amino acids: CASSPTDDNWGVNYGYTF. The CDR3 DNA sequence: TGTGCCAGCTCACCTACGGACGACAACTGGGGGGTGAACTATGGCTACACCTTC.

CDR3 in amino acids: CASSLVVAGPLDEQYF. CDR3 nucleotides: TGTGCCAGCAGTTTAGTAGTAGCGGGACCGTTGGACGAGCAGTACTTC. The chain carries TRBV12-3 or TRBV12-4 and TRBJ2-7; 8 bases align to TRBD2. The J segment lost 5 bases and the V segment lost 1 base, leaving 10 bases of the junction unmatched. This CDR3 comprises 16 residues.

The rearrangement uses TRBV20-1 and TRBJ1-2; no clear D gene. CDR1 and CDR2 (germline): DFQATT, SNEGSKA (reference sequence). V lost 1 base, J lost 4 bases, and 10 bases lay in between. The CDR3 consists of 13 residues. CDR3 amino acids: CSARAGEAYGYTF. The CDR3 nucleotides read TGCAGTGCTAGAGCAGGCGAAGCCTATGGCTACACCTTC.

This clonotype was found a few times. V usage is TRBV10-3 and J usage is TRBJ2-5, with a tentative D call TRBD1 (5 bases). The ends were cut back, 0 bases at V and 8 bases at J, with 10 bases in the middle. Germline V lookup: CDR1 ENHRY, CDR2 SYGVKD. CDR3 length equals 13 residues. As DNA, the CDR3 is TGTGCCATCAGTGAGTCGTCAGGGTCTACCCAGTACTTC. Encoded protein: CAISESSGSTQYF.

The chain carries TRBV6-2 or TRBV6-3 and TRBJ2-7; no clear D. CDR1 and CDR2 (germline): MNHEY, SVGEGT. Trimming shortened V by 7 bases and J by 7 bases, and 17 bases separated the two germline ends. The CDR3 is 13 amino acids. The CDR3 bases are TGTGCCAGCACCCTAGAAGGGCCGGGTGAGCAGTACTTC. This sequence encodes CASTLEGPGEQYF.

The chain uses TRBV5-5 and TRBJ2-2; either TRBD1 or TRBD2 may supply D (5 bases each). The germline V gene has CDR1 SGHKS and CDR2 YYEKEE (reference sequence). Trimming took off 0 bases at V and 14 bases at J, with 17 bases between the two ends. This CDR3 is 14 amino acids long. CDR3 protein: CASSLALNTGALFF. The CDR3 DNA follows: TGTGCCAGCAGCTTGGCATTGAACACCGGGGCTCTGTTTTTT.

In this sample, this clonotype turned up a few times. The chain employs TRBV12-3 or TRBV12-4 and TRBJ2-5; 11 nucleotides line up with TRBD2. The CDR3 length is 16 residues. V shed 7 bases and J 2 bases; nucleotides not matched to a gene: 9. Here the CDR3 reads CASTRFPSGGQETQYF. CDR3 DNA: TGTGCCAGCACCCGTTTTCCTAGCGGGGGGCAAGAGACCCAGTACTTC.